Each of the 9 T cell receptor beta chains below was sequenced from the same sample in a study of CD8 T cells in ankylosing spondylitis. Each CDR3 protein is one row after TCRdb ran MiXCR on the 5' RACE reads. The table lists some 340,000 distinct CDR3 sequences, approximately 14% of them singletons, with around 0.99% in the top ten. Sequencing was performed on blood, either unsorted or a sorted T cell fraction (not recorded which). The receptors here all came from a male donor with ankylosing spondylitis or in good health (not recorded which).

The rearrangement uses TRBV7-9 and TRBJ2-1; 9 nucleotides align to TRBD2. Germline V gene lookup returns CDR1 SEHNR and CDR2 FQNEAQ (reference sequence). The CDR3 contains 16 residues. The V and J ends lost 5 bases and 1 base, in that order; junction bases with no gene match: 6. This CDR3 is CASSPSSGKSYNEQFF. DNA of the CDR3: TGTGCCAGCAGCCCGTCTAGCGGGAAGTCCTACAATGAGCAGTTCTTC.

This clonotype was recorded many times. The chain couples TRBV4-1 to TRBJ2-2, with a weak D call TRBD1 (6 bases). V gave up 0 bases and J gave up 0 bases, with 8 bases separating them. Germline V gene data show CDR1 as MGHRA and CDR2 as YSYEKL. The CDR3 covers 16 residues. The CDR3 DNA is TGCGCCAGCAGCCAAGACAGGGGTCCGAACACCGGGGAGCTGTTTTTT. Protein product: CASSQDRGPNTGELFF.

This sequence joins TRBV12-3 or TRBV12-4 and TRBJ2-7; D is perhaps TRBD1 or TRBD2 (5 bases each). This CDR3 is 12 amino acids long. Trimming pared 5 bases from V and 7 bases from J, leaving 12 bases between. In nucleotides, the CDR3 is TGTGCCAGCAGTATCCGGGGCCGAGAGCAGTACTTC. Translation gives CASSIRGREQYF.

This clonotype showed up just a few times. CDR3 sequence (DNA): TGTGCCAGCAGTTCCAGAAGCAATCAGCCCCAGCATTTT. This gives the protein CASSSRSNQPQHF. This chain links TRBV6-5 with TRBJ1-5; D remains ambiguous. Trimming removed 4 bases from V and 1 base from J, with 5 bases in between. The CDR3 is 13 residues long. Germline V lookup: CDR1 MNHEY, CDR2 SVGAGI.

This clonotype turned up a few times. V is TRBV4-1 and J is TRBJ1-1; weak D call: TRBD1 (5 bases). This CDR3 spans 18 amino acids. The germline V gene has CDR1 MGHRA and CDR2 YSYEKL. The V end was cut by 0 bases, the J end by 1 base, with 18 bases between. Here the CDR3 reads CASSQDLVRGVKNTEAFF. In nucleotides, the CDR3 is TGCGCCAGCAGCCAAGATCTGGTGAGGGGAGTAAAGAACACTGAAGCTTTCTTT.

This clonotype came up many times. The junction does not match germline at one end; this may be a read error. The chain joins TRBV12-3 or TRBV12-4 to TRBJ1-4; 8 bases align to TRBD1. This CDR3 is 14 amino acids long. CDR3: CASTAGQAKEKLFF. Written as DNA, the CDR3 is TGTGCCAGCACCGCGGGACAGGCTAAGGAAAAACTGTTTTTT.

V gene TRBV9 combines with J gene TRBJ2-3, with TRBD2 matching over 7 bases. The CDR3 runs 13 residues. CDR1 SGDLS and CDR2 YYNGEE come from the germline V gene. With 0 bases clipped from V and 5 bases from J, the junction kept 0 bases outside the gene matches. DNA for the CDR3: TGTGCCAGCAGCGTAGGGGAGGGAGATACGCAGTATTTT. It yields the protein CASSVGEGDTQYF. The full variable domain, its missing parts supplied by reference TRBV9 and TRBJ2-3, is DSGVTQTPKHLITATGQRVTLRCSPRSGDLSVYWYQQSLDQGLQFLIQYYNGEERAKGNILERFSAQQFPDLHSELNLSSLELGDSALYFCASSVGEGDTQYFGPGTRLTVL.

This clonotype was seen at least ten times. V usage is TRBV12-3 or TRBV12-4 and J usage is TRBJ1-5; D is uncertain. This CDR3 comprises 13 residues. With 6 bases removed from V and 4 bases from J, the gap between germline ends came to 10 bases. The DNA for the CDR3 is TGTGCCAGCAGACTCGGTCTTAATCAGCCCCAGCATTTT. This gives the protein CASRLGLNQPQHF.

The V call is TRBV24-1, the J call TRBJ2-2, with a tentative D call TRBD2 (5 bases). The germline gives CDR1 KGHDR, CDR2 SFDVKD. This CDR3 has 14 residues. Trimming removed 4 bases from V and 7 bases from J, with 12 bases in between. This CDR3 reads CATSEPDGGGELFF. CDR3 DNA sequence: TGTGCCACCAGTGAACCCGATGGAGGCGGGGAGCTGTTTTTT.